A single sample gave rise to the 26 T cell receptor beta chains below, sequenced in a study of graft-versus-host responses after intestinal transplantation. What these receptors recognize is not known. The table came from immunoSEQ multiplex PCR; TCRdb's copy has only in-frame clones and leaves some out. Among approximately 110,000 clones listed, approximately 93% were seen once. The specimen was unstimulated CD8+ T cells sorted from spleen or lymph node cells, collected before transplant. Receptors were obtained from a human donor who was the organ donor for an intestinal transplant.

This chain links TRBV25-1 with TRBJ1-6; 10 nucleotides match TRBD1. The germline gives CDR1 MGHDK, CDR2 SYGVNS. V trimming: 5 bases; J trimming: 4 bases; junction bases outside the gene matches: 5. The CDR3 is 16 residues long. CDR3 amino acids: CASSKGTGVYNSPLHF. The CDR3 region has the DNA TGTGCCAGCAGTAAAGGGACAGGGGTTTATAATTCACCCCTCCACTTT.

As DNA, the CDR3 is TGTGCCAGCACGGCCGAATTTGGCTCCTACAATGAGCAGTTCTTC. It specifies CASTAEFGSYNEQFF. The V and J genes are TRBV9 and TRBJ2-1; unclear D gene. The germline gives CDR1 SGDLS, CDR2 YYNGEE. The CDR3 has 15 residues. Trimming left V 6 bases short and J 0 bases short, with 13 bases between.

The chain employs TRBV5-1 and TRBJ2-2; no definite D call. The CDR3 consists of 15 residues. Germline V gives CDR1 SGHRS, CDR2 YFSETQ. V was clipped by 1 base and J by 0 bases, with 7 bases between them. The CDR3 region is CASSLNDSNTGELFF. The CDR3 region has the DNA TGCGCCAGCAGCTTGAACGACTCGAACACCGGGGAGCTGTTTTTT. The entire variable domain, with the rest obtained from reference TRBV5-1 and TRBJ2-2, is as follows: KAGVTQTPRYLIKTRGQQVTLSCSPISGHRSVSWYQQTPGQGLQFLFEYFSETQRNKGNFPGRFSGRQFSNSRSEMNVSTLELGDSALYLCASSLNDSNTGELFFGEGSRLTVL.

The rearrangement links TRBV5-4 to TRBJ2-5; D is unresolved. Trimming shortened V by 1 base and J by 2 bases, and 9 bases separated the two germline ends. Germline CDR1 and CDR2: SGHNT and YYREEE (reference sequence). The CDR3 runs 14 residues. The CDR3, as DNA: TGTGCCAGCAGCTTGTCTGGGTTTCAAGAGACCCAGTACTTC. Protein sequence: CASSLSGFQETQYF.

V is TRBV30 and J is TRBJ2-7; TRBD1 might be the D (6 bases). Trimming cost V 5 bases and J 2 bases, with 10 bases left between them. Germline V CDR1 and CDR2: GTSNPN, SVGIG (reference sequence). This CDR3 has 12 residues. The CDR3 loop is CAWEGETYEQYF. In DNA form, the CDR3 reads TGTGCCTGGGAGGGGGAGACCTACGAGCAGTACTTC.

The rearrangement uses TRBV27 and TRBJ1-2; the D gene is possibly TRBD1 (5 bases). The CDR3 contains 18 residues. Germline CDR1 is MNHEY and CDR2 is SMNVEV (reference sequence). Trimming took off 7 bases at V and 4 bases at J, with 28 bases between the two ends. In DNA form, the CDR3 reads TGTGCCAGCACCTCAGGGCCCCATACTATTGGCCTAACCTATGGCTACACCTTC. It translates to CASTSGPHTIGLTYGYTF.

The chain uses TRBV7-6 and TRBJ1-3; a possible D gene is TRBD1 (5 bases). In germline, CDR1 is SGHVS, CDR2 FNYEAQ. Deletions cut 1 base from V and 4 bases from J, with 8 bases between. The CDR3 loop spans 14 amino acids. Here the CDR3 reads CASSLEAGGNTIYF. CDR3 nucleotide sequence: TGTGCCAGCAGCTTAGAAGCAGGGGGAAACACCATATATTTT.

The chain carries TRBV27 and TRBJ1-1, with D possibly TRBD1 on 5 matching bases. The V end lost 1 base, the J end lost 3 bases, and 9 bases lay between the germline ends. Germline CDR1 is MNHEY and CDR2 is SMNVEV (reference sequence). The CDR3 consists of 14 residues. CDR3 in DNA: TGTGCCAGCAGTTTATTTGGGGGGGACACTGAAGCTTTCTTT. It is translated as CASSLFGGDTEAFF.

The rearrangement links TRBV25-1 to TRBJ2-4, with a weak D call TRBD2 (7 bases). Per germline, CDR1 MGHDK and CDR2 SYGVNS. The V end lost 5 bases, the J end lost 10 bases, and 18 bases lay between the germline ends. The CDR3 is 14 residues long. The CDR3 nucleotides are TGTGCCAGCAGTCCTTGGACTAGAGGGGGTATTCAGTACTTC. This gives the protein CASSPWTRGGIQYF.

This sequence joins TRBV9 and TRBJ2-3; D assignment may be TRBD1 or TRBD2 (5 bases each). Trimming removed 4 bases at V and 2 bases at J, with 11 bases between. The germline gives CDR1 SGDLS, CDR2 YYNGEE. CDR3 length: 14 residues. The CDR3 protein is CASSPREFTDTQYF. In nucleotides, the CDR3 is TGTGCCAGCAGCCCCAGGGAGTTCACAGATACGCAGTATTTT.

The V gene is TRBV7-9, the J gene TRBJ2-7, with 9 bases identical to TRBD1. J lost 6 bases, V lost 6 bases, and 3 bases had no gene match. The germline gives CDR1 SEHNR, CDR2 FQNEAQ (reference sequence). The CDR3 sequence is 12 residues long. The CDR3 sequence: CASSTGGAEQYF. CDR3 nucleotides: TGTGCCAGCAGTACAGGGGGCGCCGAGCAGTACTTC. Full variable domain (outside the CDR3, taken from reference TRBV7-9 and TRBJ2-7): DTGVSQNPRHKITKRGQNVTFRCDPISEHNRLYWYRQTLGQGPEFLTYFQNEAQLEKSRLLSDRFSAERPKGSFSTLEIQRTEQGDSAMYLCASSTGGAEQYFGPGTRLTVT.

The chain recombines TRBV7-2 with TRBJ2-4; 13 nucleotides line up with TRBD2. Germline loops: CDR1 SGHTA, CDR2 FQGNSA. The V segment lost 4 bases and the J segment 6 bases; nucleotides outside the gene matches: 0. The CDR3 is made up of 14 amino acids. The CDR3 loop is CASSWTSGRNIQYF. The CDR3 DNA reads TGTGCCAGCAGCTGGACTAGCGGGAGAAACATTCAGTACTTC. The variable domain in full, with the rest retrieved from reference TRBV7-2 and TRBJ2-4, is GAGVSQSPSNKVTEKGKDVELRCDPISGHTALYWYRQSLGQGLEFLIYFQGNSAPDKSGLPSDRFSAERTGGSVSTLTIQRTQQEDSAVYLCASSWTSGRNIQYFGAGTRLSVL.

The genes are TRBV27 and TRBJ2-7; 9 nucleotides match TRBD2. The CDR3 is made up of 15 amino acids. The germline gives CDR1 MNHEY, CDR2 SMNVEV (reference sequence). Trimming took 4 bases from V and 3 from J; bases not matched to a gene: 7. The CDR3 region is CASSSGLARYYEQYF. The CDR3 bases are TGTGCCAGCAGTTCAGGACTAGCGCGGTACTACGAGCAGTACTTC.

This clone was recorded only once. The rearrangement links TRBV7-2 to TRBJ2-2; no clear D. Germline CDR1 SGHTA, CDR2 FQGNSA. Trimming took 1 base from V and 6 from J, leaving 6 bases between them. The CDR3 totals 13 residues. The CDR3 sequence: CASSLDAAGELFF. In nucleotides, the CDR3 is TGTGCCAGCAGCTTAGACGCGGCCGGGGAGCTGTTTTTT.

The chain is built from TRBV7-2 and TRBJ2-1, with D unclear. This CDR3 has 13 residues. Germline lookup yields CDR1 SGHTA and CDR2 FQGNSA. Trimming left V 3 bases short and J 7 bases short, with 10 bases between. CDR3 residues: CASSLRHGNEQFF. DNA of the CDR3: TGTGCCAGCAGCTTGCGTCACGGGAATGAGCAGTTCTTC.

The gene calls are TRBV5-1 and TRBJ2-1, with TRBD1 identical over 8 bases. Trimming took 0 bases from V and 8 from J; bases not matched to a gene: 4. There are 14 residues in the CDR3. Germline CDR1 is SGHRS and CDR2 is YFSETQ. Written as DNA, the CDR3 is TGCGCCAGCAGCTTGGGGACAGGGTACCATGAGCAGTTCTTC. This encodes CASSLGTGYHEQFF.

The chain is built from TRBV11-2 and TRBJ2-3; 7 nucleotides match TRBD1. With V trimmed by 2 bases and J by 3 bases, 5 bases remained unmatched. CDR3 length equals 15 residues. Germline CDR1 is SGHAT and CDR2 is FQNNGV. DNA for the CDR3: TGTGCCAGCAGCTTATTAAACAGGGGAACAGATACGCAGTATTTT. It specifies CASSLLNRGTDTQYF.

The chain is built from TRBV4-3 and TRBJ2-1; TRBD2 matches 14 bases. Germline trimming cut 1 base from V and 5 bases from J; bases unmatched to any gene: 10. The CDR3 totals 19 residues. The germline CDR1 and CDR2 sequences are LGHNA and YSLEER. The CDR3 here is CASSQVSGTSGRFHNEQFF. The CDR3 nucleotides are TGCGCCAGCAGCCAAGTGTCCGGGACTAGCGGGAGATTCCACAATGAGCAGTTCTTC.

V usage is TRBV13 and J usage is TRBJ2-7; the D is unclear. V lost 5 bases and J lost 0, with 11 bases in between. CDR3 size: 14 residues. Germline CDR1 is PRHDT and CDR2 is FYEKMQ (reference sequence). CDR3 nucleotide sequence: TGTGCCAGCAGCACGAGACGGTCCTCCTACGAGCAGTACTTC. Encoded protein: CASSTRRSSYEQYF.

V and J are TRBV19 and TRBJ1-5; D might be TRBD1 (5 bases). With 6 bases removed from V and 6 bases from J, the gap between germline ends came to 9 bases. CDR3 length: 12 residues. The germline gives CDR1 LNHDA, CDR2 SQIVND (reference sequence). This CDR3 is CASRTEGQPQHF. The CDR3 region has the DNA TGTGCCAGTAGGACAGAGGGTCAGCCCCAGCATTTT.

The chain recombines TRBV5-6 with TRBJ2-1; D ambiguous. V lost 0 bases, J lost 10 bases, and 8 bases lay in between. The CDR3 runs to 12 residues. Per the germline V gene, CDR1 is SGHDT and CDR2 is YYEEEE. The CDR3 nucleotides read TGTGCCAGCAGCTTGGCCTTAAGCGAGCAGTTCTTC. Translated, it gives CASSLALSEQFF.

The rearrangement links TRBV29-1 to TRBJ2-5; D is undetermined. This CDR3 has 13 residues. The ends were cut back, 1 base at V and 1 base at J, with 7 bases in the middle. Germline V gives CDR1 SQVTM, CDR2 ANQGSEA. CDR3 sequence: CSVEGGSQETQYF. The CDR3 nucleotides read TGCAGCGTTGAAGGCGGCAGCCAAGAGACCCAGTACTTC.

The genes are TRBV10-3 and TRBJ1-3; D remains ambiguous. Germline CDR1 ENHRY, CDR2 SYGVKD. The CDR3 contains 21 residues. V dropped 0 bases and J dropped 0 bases, with 24 bases sitting between them. CDR3 protein: CAISESKAAPQFLGSGNTIYF. DNA of the CDR3: TGTGCCATCAGTGAGTCGAAGGCTGCCCCGCAATTTCTGGGCTCTGGAAACACCATATATTTT.

The rearrangement uses TRBV6-1 and TRBJ2-7; the match to TRBD2 covers 10 bases. Trimming removed 0 bases from V and 4 bases from J; junction bases left unmatched: 0. Germline V gives CDR1 MNHNS, CDR2 SASEGT. The CDR3 spans 14 residues. The CDR3 spells CASSEASGRYEQYF. CDR3 coding DNA: TGTGCCAGCAGTGAAGCTAGCGGGAGGTACGAGCAGTACTTC.

The V gene is TRBV27, the J gene TRBJ2-1; maybe TRBD2 (6 bases). The V gene lost 2 bases and the J gene lost 8 bases, with 10 bases spanning the gap. Germline assignment: CDR1 MNHEY and CDR2 SMNVEV (reference sequence). This CDR3 region has 13 residues. The CDR3 sequence: CASSLVGGYEQFF. CDR3 DNA sequence: TGTGCCAGCAGTTTAGTTGGGGGGTATGAGCAGTTCTTC.

In its sample, this clone was seen once. The chain carries TRBV7-9 and TRBJ1-2, with TRBD1 matching over 7 bases. V shed 4 bases, J shed 4 bases, and the junction held 0 bases outside the gene matches. Germline loops: CDR1 SEHNR, CDR2 FQNEAQ (reference sequence). This CDR3 has 12 residues. CDR3 sequence reads: CASSSGGYGYTF. CDR3 coding DNA: TGTGCCAGCAGCTCAGGGGGCTATGGCTACACCTTC.